The 14 T cell receptor beta chains below all came from one sample that was sequenced in a study of T cells after yellow fever vaccination. TCRdb recomputed calls from the 5' RACE reads with MiXCR, one row per CDR3 protein. Here the sample spans nearly 350,000 distinct CDR3 sequences, 7% to 10% being singletons. The sample consisted of PBMCs, taken around 45 days after the first yellow fever vaccination. These receptors were obtained from a man younger than 35 who received the YFV17D yellow fever vaccine.

The chain combines TRBV19 with TRBJ2-5; D is uncertain. Germline V gives CDR1 LNHDA, CDR2 SQIVND (reference sequence). The length of the CDR3 is 13 residues. With 2 bases removed from V and 5 bases from J, the gap between germline ends came to 9 bases. The CDR3 DNA is TGTGCCAGTAGTATAAGGGTTGGGGAGACCCAGTACTTC. As protein: CASSIRVGETQYF.

CDR3 DNA: TGCGCCAGCAGACCCACCAGCGGGGAGGGGACCGGGGAGCTGTTTTTT. This sequence encodes CASRPTSGEGTGELFF. The V gene is TRBV5-1, the J gene TRBJ2-2; 7 nucleotides align to TRBD2. Germline CDR1 is SGHRS and CDR2 is YFSETQ. The CDR3 consists of 16 residues. V gave up 5 bases and J gave up 5 bases; unmatched junction bases: 12.

The V gene is TRBV12-3 or TRBV12-4, the J gene TRBJ1-5; 9 bases are shared with TRBD1. This CDR3 has 12 amino acids. V was clipped by 6 bases and J by 16 bases; unmatched bases: 10. The CDR3 protein is CASRDYGTGLHF. The CDR3 nucleotides are TGTGCCAGCAGAGATTATGGGACAGGGCTCCATTTT.

This clonotype showed up just a few times. The chain couples TRBV18 to TRBJ2-7; D is perhaps TRBD2 (6 bases). The CDR3 is 15 amino acids. The germline V and J ends were trimmed by 1 base and 4 bases, with 14 bases remaining between them. Germline values: CDR1 KGHSH, CDR2 LQKENI. The CDR3 DNA is TGTGCCAGCTCACCACGGTTTCAGGGAGGTTACGAGCAGTACGTC. It yields the protein CASSPRFQGGYEQYV.

This clonotype was detected only a few times. The chain has TRBV6-5 and TRBJ2-5; D unresolved. The CDR3 sequence is 12 residues long. V lost 2 bases, J lost 10 bases, and 11 bases lay in between. Germline V CDR1 and CDR2: MNHEY, SVGAGI. The CDR3 region is CASSYGSGRQYF. The CDR3 nucleotides are TGTGCCAGCAGTTACGGATCGGGTCGCCAGTACTTC.

This clonotype came up many times. The chain carries TRBV7-8 and TRBJ2-1; the D gene could be TRBD1 or TRBD2 (5 bases each). The CDR3 runs to 16 residues. V was trimmed by 0 bases and J by 10 bases, leaving 19 bases between them. The V gene's germline CDR1 is SGHVS and CDR2 FQNEAQ. DNA of the CDR3: TGTGCCAGCAGCTTAGCACACAGGACTCCGGGGAAGGAGCAGTTCTTC. It codes for CASSLAHRTPGKEQFF.

The V and J genes are TRBV12-3 or TRBV12-4 and TRBJ1-6, with 9 bases aligning to TRBD1. Trimming took 4 bases from V and 10 from J; bases not matched to a gene: 5. The CDR3 covers 14 residues. CDR3 loop: CASSSRQGGSPLHF. The DNA of the CDR3 is TGTGCCAGCAGTTCGCGACAGGGGGGGTCACCCCTCCACTTT.

This clonotype was picked up a small number of times. This CDR3 is CASSPRPILNTGELFF. The CDR3 DNA follows: TGTGCCAGCAGTCCTCGCCCAATATTAAACACCGGGGAGCTGTTTTTT. The chain recombines TRBV6-1 with TRBJ2-2; no firm D call. Germline loops: CDR1 MNHNS, CDR2 SASEGT. The CDR3 extends over 16 amino acids. The V and J ends lost 5 bases and 2 bases respectively, with 15 bases between them.

This chain links TRBV5-1 with TRBJ2-3, with TRBD1 matching 9 bases. The CDR3 consists of 15 residues. Germline lookup yields CDR1 SGHRS and CDR2 YFSETQ. V was clipped by 6 bases and J by 2 bases; unmatched bases: 7. The CDR3 protein is CASTGWDRDTDTQYF. For the CDR3, the DNA is TGCGCCAGCACCGGATGGGACAGGGACACAGATACGCAGTATTTT.

The J gene is TRBJ2-3, the V gene TRBV28; 8 bases are a match to TRBD1. With V trimmed by 1 base and J by 5 bases, 2 bases remained unmatched. CDR1 is MDHEN and CDR2 is SYDVKM in the germline V gene. The CDR3 contains 14 residues. This CDR3 is CASSLLQGVDTQYF. In DNA form, the CDR3 reads TGTGCCAGCAGTTTATTACAGGGGGTAGATACGCAGTATTTT.

This clonotype was seen more than once but under ten times. V gene TRBV28 combines with J gene TRBJ2-7, with D possibly being TRBD1 (6 bases). The CDR3 extends over 13 amino acids. Trimming stripped 5 bases from V and 7 bases from J, with 15 bases between. CDR1 and CDR2 (germline): MDHEN, SYDVKM. The CDR3 reads CASSGVGHLEQYV. The CDR3 DNA reads as TGTGCCAGCAGTGGGGTGGGACACCTTGAGCAGTACGTC.

This chain connects TRBV27 to TRBJ2-7; TRBD1 matches 7 bases. J was trimmed by 9 bases and V by 8 bases; bases with no gene match: 13. This CDR3 spans 13 amino acids. Per germline, CDR1 MNHEY and CDR2 SMNVEV (reference sequence). The CDR3 here is CASGQVFPFGQYV. DNA of the CDR3: TGTGCCAGCGGACAGGTTTTTCCTTTCGGGCAGTACGTC.

This clonotype was picked up a small number of times. The CDR3 loop is CASSQDSGSETQYF. The CDR3 DNA follows: TGTGCCAGCAGCCAAGATAGCGGGTCCGAGACCCAGTACTTC. The rearrangement uses TRBV4-2 and TRBJ2-5; 7 bases map to TRBD2. Losses at the gene ends were 0 bases for V and 5 bases for J; bases not matched to a gene: 3. CDR1 and CDR2 (germline): LGHNA, YNFKEQ. There are 14 residues in the CDR3.

The chain links TRBV20-1 to TRBJ1-6; D gene unclear. The germline V gene has CDR1 DFQATT and CDR2 SNEGSKA (reference sequence). CDR3 size: 13 residues. V was shortened by 0 bases and J by 7 bases, with 7 bases between the two germline ends. The CDR3 DNA is TGCAGTGCTAGAGATTATCAGAATTCACCCCTCCACTTT. Protein sequence: CSARDYQNSPLHF.